This TCR beta chain stems from a study of Graves' ophthalmopathy and Graves' hyperthyroidism. This clonotype was observed many times. RNA transcripts yielded amplified TCR beta CDR3 regions. Second-round multiplex PCR came after first-round RT-PCR with HTBI primers. TCRdb passed the multiplex PCR reads through MiXCR, listing each CDR3 protein once. The sample has about 370,000 distinct CDR3 sequences; around 20% are singletons. Per germline, CDR1 SNHLY and CDR2 FYNNEI. Germline trimming cut 4 bases from V and 2 bases from J; bases unmatched to any gene: 9. The CDR3 consists of 16 residues. Sequenced sample: peripheral blood. The TCR sequence derives from a woman aged 18-29 years with Graves' ophthalmopathy. The chain recombines TRBV2 with TRBJ2-5; 8 bases align to TRBD2. The CDR3 coding sequence is TGTGCCAGCAGTGGGGGACTAGGGACCGCTCAAGAGACCCAGTACTTC. As protein: CASSGGLGTAQETQYF.